This T cell receptor (beta chain) was sequenced in a study of shared clonotypes between healthy human individuals. About the study: The cohort comprised a couple of women and a few men. Their ages spanned 18 to 49 years. CD4 naive and memory got three plates each, CD8 naive two, CD8 memory one.

This clone was seen only once. CDR1 and CDR2 (germline): MDHEN, SYDVKM. The CDR3 has 16 amino acids. The ends lost 6 bases at V and 5 bases at J; junction bases unmatched: 13. Per the original methods: Junction-only immunoSEQ data arrived without quality scores, meaning filtering differed. The repertoire was sequenced with immunoSEQ multiplex PCR; TCRdb's copy has only in-frame clones and lacks some. That table supplies the V and J calls and clone size; D and trimming were determined from the DNA. The table lists 1,400,000 or so clones, less than 99% of them singletons, with 0.36% in the top ten. Adults of Caucasian background living in Nashville, Tennessee made up all donors.

The V gene is TRBV28, the J gene TRBJ2-7, with 10 bases fitting TRBD1. Sequencing was done on a sample of naive CD4+ T cells sorted from blood. Subset meaning: CD45RA+ positively selected. The TCR comes from a man between 25 and 39 years old in good health. The CDR3 DNA reads TGTGCCAGCAGCCTCAGACAGGGGGCAGGATTGAACGAGCAGTACTTC. Its protein product is CASSLRQGAGLNEQYF.